A selection of T cell receptor beta chains follows, all from one sample in a study of T cell responses to AZD1222 COVID-19 vaccine. TCRdb's table, derived via immunoSEQ multiplex PCR, lists solely in-frame clones and lacks some. Here the sample spans roughly 140,000 clones, roughly 89% being singletons. This material consisted of peripheral blood, taken on day 0 of AZD1222 vaccination. These TCRs come from an adult in good health. Each CDR3 is given with its conserved first and last residue. D genes are given only for firm matches. A clone size is listed for some rows: how often the clone was seen (once, few, many), or a class if it is expanded.

J gene | V gene | clone size | D gene | CDR3 DNA | CDR3 protein
TRBJ2-1 | TRBV5-1 | . | . | TGCGCCAGCAGCTTGGAGGGGGCGGGAGTGGTGGATGAGCAGTTCTTC | CASSLEGAGVVDEQFF
TRBJ2-1 | TRBV5-1 | . | TRBD2 | TGCGCCAGCAGCTCTCTCAACCGACTAGCGGTGAGCTCCTACAATGAGCAGTTCTTC | CASSSLNRLAVSSYNEQFF
TRBJ2-3 | TRBV10-3 | . | TRBD1 | TGTGCCGCCAGGGGGCAAGGGACAGATACGCAGTATTTT | CAARGQGTDTQYF
TRBJ2-2 | TRBV9 | . | . | TGTGCCAGCAGCGTAGGGGAATCGAACACCGGGGAGCTGTTTTTT | CASSVGESNTGELFF
TRBJ2-6 | TRBV7-9 | . | TRBD2 | TGTGCCAGCAGCTTACCCGTAGCGGGAGGCCCTGGGGCCAACGTCCTGACTTTC | CASSLPVAGGPGANVLTF
TRBJ2-7 | TRBV6-1 | many | TRBD2 | TGTGCCAGCAGTGAAGTGGGGGGGGACCACTACGAGCAGTACTTC | CASSEVGGDHYEQYF
TRBJ2-3 | TRBV3-1/TRBV3-2 | . | . | TGTGCCAGCAGCCCGCGGGTGATCACAGATACGCAGTATTTT | CASSPRVITDTQYF
TRBJ2-1 | TRBV29-1 | . | . | TGCAGCGTTGAAGTTCGGCGCAATGAGCAGTTCTTC | CSVEVRRNEQFF
TRBJ2-7 | TRBV18 | . | TRBD1 | TGTGCCAGCTCACCATTCGGGGACAGGGACTACGAGCAGTACTTC | CASSPFGDRDYEQYF
TRBJ1-1 | TRBV19 | . | . | TGTGCCAGTAGGATACAGGGAAAAGGTTACACTGAAGCTTTCTTT | CASRIQGKGYTEAFF
TRBJ2-7 | TRBV5-4 | once | TRBD1 | TGTGCCAGCAGCACCCGCCAGAGGGGGCCCTACGAGCAGTACTTC | CASSTRQRGPYEQYF
TRBJ1-3 | TRBV11-1 | once | . | TGTGCCAGCAGCTGGGGACCAGCTTACTCTGGAAACACCATATATTTT | CASSWGPAYSGNTIYF
TRBJ1-3 | TRBV7-3 | . | TRBD1 | TGTGCCAGCAGCTTATGTCCCGGGACAGGGGTCGGTGGAAACACCATATATTTT | CASSLCPGTGVGGNTIYF
TRBJ1-2 | TRBV2 | . | . | TGTGCCAGCAAATATCGGCTAACCCTTACCCCGGAGGGCTACACCTTC | CASKYRLTLTPEGYTF
TRBJ2-7 | TRBV7-2 | . | . | TGTGCCAGCAGCCCAAGGGCAGGGCCCTACGAGCAGTACTTC | CASSPRAGPYEQYF
TRBJ2-7 | TRBV7-8 | . | . | TGTGCCAGCACCAAACAAATAAGGGAGGAGCAGTACTTC | CASTKQIREEQYF